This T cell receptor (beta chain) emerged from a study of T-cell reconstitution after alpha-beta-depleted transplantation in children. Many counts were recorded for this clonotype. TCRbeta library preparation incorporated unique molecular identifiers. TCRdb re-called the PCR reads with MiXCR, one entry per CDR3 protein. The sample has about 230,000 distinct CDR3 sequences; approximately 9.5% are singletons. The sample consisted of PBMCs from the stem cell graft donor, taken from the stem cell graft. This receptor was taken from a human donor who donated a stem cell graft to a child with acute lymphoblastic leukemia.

The DNA of the CDR3 is TGCAGCGTTGAAGCAGACAGACAGACCCAGTACTTC. Protein: CSVEADRQTQYF. The J gene is TRBJ2-5, the V gene TRBV29-1; D might be TRBD1 (5 bases). This CDR3 is 12 amino acids long. Looked up from germline, CDR1 is SQVTM and CDR2 is ANQGSEA. V lost 1 base and J 6 bases, leaving 9 bases between the germline ends.